Listed below are T cell receptor beta chains from one sample, sequenced in a study of human T cells and chemical hapten exposure. A single record per CDR3 protein comes from TCRdb applying MiXCR to the RACE reads. The sample has over 300,000 distinct CDR3 sequences, 5.1% seen once. Sample: whole blood, taken in connection with sensitization to the hapten diphenylcyclopropenone (DPC). These receptors came from a woman in her 50s with alopecia areata. Some clones in this sample may be carry-over from other donors' samples. Both conserved end residues are part of each CDR3. Fields, in order: V gene, D gene, CDR3 protein. A D gene is named only where the DNA matches it firmly.

V: TRBV14; D: -; CDR3: CASSSTGAPRYF
V: TRBV19; D: -; CDR3: CASSPGPGANVLTF
V: TRBV7-9; D: -; CDR3: CASTSPSGRTEAFF
V: TRBV6-2/TRBV6-3; D: TRBD1; CDR3: CASSYRTGVTDTQYF
V: TRBV6-6; D: TRBD1; CDR3: CASSYKLGGFTEAFF
V: TRBV5-4; D: -; CDR3: CASSLGTSEAFF
V: TRBV11-2; D: -; CDR3: CASSSPRATDTQYF
V: TRBV7-9; D: -; CDR3: CASSFFVGVNTEAFF
V: TRBV29-1; D: -; CDR3: CSVRGELAYEQYF
V: TRBV7-9; D: TRBD2; CDR3: CASSLHGTTTDTQYF
V: TRBV5-4; D: TRBD1; CDR3: CASSLRTGGDSPLHF
V: TRBV5-6; D: TRBD1; CDR3: CASSHKTGHGNTIYF
V: TRBV9; D: -; CDR3: CGSSVSRDFLYF
V: TRBV20-1; D: TRBD2; CDR3: CSARGGRAYEQYF
V: TRBV11-2; D: TRBD2; CDR3: CASSLGGGVINEQFF
V: TRBV7-2; D: TRBD2; CDR3: CASSLAGGGVKTQYF
V: TRBV27; D: -; CDR3: CASSLSYRQATYEQYF
V: TRBV5-1; D: -; CDR3: CASRANQETQYF
V: TRBV18; D: -; CDR3: CASSPPNGLMNTEAFF
V: TRBV28; D: TRBD1; CDR3: CAAQPGQTYEQYF
V: TRBV27; D: TRBD2; CDR3: CASSFLAGGRTGELFF
V: TRBV7-2; D: -; CDR3: CASSPPTQGGYNEQFF
V: TRBV30; D: TRBD1; CDR3: CAWSSRTGFPEQYF
V: TRBV6-6; D: -; CDR3: CASSYTSPDEQFF
V: TRBV20-1; D: -; CDR3: CSATSPSGDRDTQYF
V: TRBV12-3/TRBV12-4; D: -; CDR3: CASSFRLNTEAFF
V: TRBV6-5; D: -; CDR3: CASSYGGRGRAFF
V: TRBV14; D: -; CDR3: CASSPQGGSSTDTQYF
V: TRBV27; D: -; CDR3: CASSLPRPRYEQYF
V: TRBV12-3/TRBV12-4; D: TRBD1; CDR3: CASSLKGAVAGANVLTF
V: TRBV29-1; D: TRBD2; CDR3: CSVESGRESYNEQFF
V: TRBV6-6; D: -; CDR3: CASSLGRANEKLFF
V: TRBV12-3/TRBV12-4; D: TRBD2; CDR3: CASSFRLAGDTQYF
V: TRBV4-1; D: -; CDR3: CASSQGDRSGQPQHF